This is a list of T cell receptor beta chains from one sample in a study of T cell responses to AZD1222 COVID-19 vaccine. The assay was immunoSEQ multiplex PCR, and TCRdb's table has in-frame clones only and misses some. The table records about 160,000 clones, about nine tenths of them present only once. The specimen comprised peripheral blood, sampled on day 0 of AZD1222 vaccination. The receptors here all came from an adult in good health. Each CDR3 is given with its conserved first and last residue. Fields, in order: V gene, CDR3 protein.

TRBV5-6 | CASSLQNEQYF
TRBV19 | CATGSNSNTEAFF
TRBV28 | CASRIQGASPLHF
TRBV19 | CASSIRQDDQPQHF
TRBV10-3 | CAIRIQSPGDGYTF
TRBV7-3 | CASSFEAFF
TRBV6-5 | CASRAGHQAFF
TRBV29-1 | CSVKDRGDYGYTF
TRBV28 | CASLDSLNTGELFF
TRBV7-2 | CASSLGTDYNEQFF
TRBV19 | CASTNRLGNTEAFF
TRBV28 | CASSRDPAGYGYTF
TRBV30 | CAWSALISRVDYGYTF
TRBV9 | CASSGQGADQPQHF
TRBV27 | CASSLLGGQEQFF
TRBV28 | CASGRSDGYTF
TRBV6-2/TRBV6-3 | CASSYSKDRGYGYTF
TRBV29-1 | CSVGTDFNSPLHF
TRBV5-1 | CASSLKGTGVGSPLHF
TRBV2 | CASSLGQGIPGNTIYF
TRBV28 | CASSLLREDTGELFF
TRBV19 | CASSFGGGVNTEAFF
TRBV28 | CASSQSGTGLSYEQYF
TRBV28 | CASRPGSTNEKLFF
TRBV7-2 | CASSFQGFSNQPQHF
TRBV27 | CASSWGPDNEQFF
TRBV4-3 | CASSPRSYSYNEQFF
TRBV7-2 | CASSLRGTVEQYF
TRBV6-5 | CASSYRDTPNTEAFF